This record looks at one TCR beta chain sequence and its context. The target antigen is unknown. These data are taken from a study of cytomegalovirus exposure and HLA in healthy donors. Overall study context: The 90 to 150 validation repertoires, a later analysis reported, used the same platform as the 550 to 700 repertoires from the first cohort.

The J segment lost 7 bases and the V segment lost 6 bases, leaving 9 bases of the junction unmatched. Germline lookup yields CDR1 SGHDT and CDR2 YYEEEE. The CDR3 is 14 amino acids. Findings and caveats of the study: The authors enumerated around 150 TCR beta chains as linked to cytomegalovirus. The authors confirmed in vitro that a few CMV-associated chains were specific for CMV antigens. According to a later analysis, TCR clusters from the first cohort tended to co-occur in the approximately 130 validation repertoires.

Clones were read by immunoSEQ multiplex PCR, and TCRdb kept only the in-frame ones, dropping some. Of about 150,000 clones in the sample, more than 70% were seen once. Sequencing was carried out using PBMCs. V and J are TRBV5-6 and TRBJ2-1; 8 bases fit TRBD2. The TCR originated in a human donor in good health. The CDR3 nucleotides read TGTGCCAGCATCTCGGCGGGAGGACGAAATGAGCAGTTCTTC. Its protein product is CASISAGGRNEQFF.